This TCR beta chain is from a study of a mutant IDH1 vaccine in newly diagnosed glioma. Study-wide background: Treated patients comprised roughly 60% males and 37.5% females, mean age 40.4 years.

The time point: baseline, week 1 (first vaccination visit). This sample's treatment: pre-vaccination baseline after standard-of-care therapy. Each donor presented with a new WHO grade 3 or 4 astrocytoma that tested IDH1-mutant and showed ATRX loss. Trimming removed 1 base at V and 2 bases at J, with 8 bases between. This CDR3 is 14 amino acids long. Germline V CDR1 and CDR2: SGHTA, FQGNSA. The table came from immunoSEQ multiplex PCR; TCRdb's copy has only in-frame clones and leaves some out. Of around 50,000 clones in the sample, 80% to 90% were seen once. A single count supports this clone. Its antigen is currently unknown. The study, taken as a whole, reports: Immune responses induced by the vaccine were seen in roughly 93% of patients, spanning multiple MHC alleles.

The chain couples TRBV7-2 to TRBJ2-5, with D uncertain. This specimen consisted of PBMCs, obtained from a glioma patient treated with radiotherapy, temozolomide or both. The TCR sequence derives from a man in his forties with glioma. The CDR3 region has the DNA TGTGCCAGCAGCTTAGGACTCGGGCAAGAGACCCAGTACTTC. It codes for CASSLGLGQETQYF.